This passage covers 31 T cell receptor beta chains from one sample sequenced in a study of T cells in Graves' hyperthyroidism and ophthalmopathy. Amplification yielded TCR beta CDR3 regions, with RNA transcripts as the source. HTBI primers were the set used in a first-round RT-PCR of the TCR CDR3. TCRdb independently ran MiXCR on the multiplex PCR reads; one entry per CDR3 protein. The table has 400,000 to 550,000 distinct CDR3 sequences, over 13% seen once. The sample taken for sequencing was blood. These receptors were obtained from a woman under 30 with Graves' hyperthyroidism.

There are a few counts of this clonotype. The rearrangement uses TRBV6-1 and TRBJ2-1; 10 nucleotides line up with TRBD2. The germline V gene has CDR1 MNHNS and CDR2 SASEGT. J lost 1 base, V lost 4 bases, and 4 bases had no gene match. The CDR3 spans 16 residues. CDR3 loop: CASSAPSGRSYNEQFF. In DNA, the CDR3 is TGTGCCAGCAGTGCCCCTAGCGGGAGATCCTACAATGAGCAGTTCTTC.

The CDR3 region has the DNA TGTGCCAGCAGATTGACAGTGAACACTGAAGCTTTCTTT. It translates to CASRLTVNTEAFF. The chain has TRBV4-2 and TRBJ1-1; tentative D call: TRBD1 (5 bases). Germline assignment: CDR1 LGHNA and CDR2 YNFKEQ. The V end was cut by 6 bases, the J end by 0 bases, with 8 bases between. The CDR3 totals 13 residues.

There are many counts of this clonotype. V usage is TRBV6-5 and J usage is TRBJ1-2; TRBD1 is a possible D gene (5 bases). This CDR3 spans 17 amino acids. Germline V gene lookup returns CDR1 MNHEY and CDR2 SVGAGI. V was trimmed by 0 bases and J by 7 bases, leaving 21 bases between them. CDR3 residues: CASSYSKPPGGVRGYTF. DNA for the CDR3: TGTGCCAGCAGTTACTCGAAGCCCCCTGGGGGGGTCCGTGGCTACACCTTC.

The chain uses TRBV7-6 and TRBJ1-1; D is perhaps TRBD1 (5 bases). Germline V gene data show CDR1 as SGHVS and CDR2 as FNYEAQ. V lost 1 base, J lost 5 bases, and 17 bases lay in between. The CDR3 loop spans 16 amino acids. CDR3 sequence reads: CASSLGQGKGMTEAFF. In nucleotides, the CDR3 is TGTGCCAGCAGCTTAGGGCAGGGTAAAGGGATGACTGAAGCTTTCTTT.

This clonotype has ten or more counts. This chain uses TRBV10-3 with TRBJ2-5; TRBD1 might be the D (6 bases). The germline V gene encodes CDR1 ENHRY and CDR2 SYGVKD. This CDR3 region has 15 residues. Trimming stripped 0 bases from V and 5 bases from J, with 13 bases between. CDR3 residues: CAISESAGVKETQYF. CDR3 DNA: TGTGCCATCAGTGAGTCGGCAGGGGTAAAGGAGACCCAGTACTTC.

This clonotype was seen many times. This CDR3 reads CASSQELGTGGEKLFF. The CDR3 nucleotides read TGTGCCAGCAGCCAAGAGTTAGGGACAGGGGGTGAAAAACTGTTTTTT. V is TRBV3-1 and J is TRBJ1-4; TRBD1 matches 11 bases. The CDR3 loop spans 16 amino acids. Germline lookup yields CDR1 LGHDT and CDR2 YNNKEL (reference sequence). The V and J ends lost 0 bases and 7 bases, in that order; junction bases with no gene match: 4.

As to this clonotype: This may be a read error, as it is one base from a much larger clone. The chain combines TRBV7-9 with TRBJ2-7; TRBD1 is a possible D gene (6 bases). CDR3 length: 15 amino acids. Germline assignment: CDR1 SEHNR and CDR2 FQNEAQ (reference sequence). CDR3 DNA: TGTGCCAGCAGCTTAGGACAGGTGGTAGTTTACGAGCACTACGTC. It specifies CASSLGQVVVYEHYV.

This clonotype has at least ten counts. The rearrangement joins TRBV30 to TRBJ1-4, with a weak D call TRBD1 (5 bases). CDR1 is GTSNPN, CDR2 SVGIG, per germline (reference sequence). V was shortened by 2 bases and J by 7 bases, with 11 bases between the two germline ends. The CDR3 covers 13 residues. The CDR3 coding sequence is TGTGCCTGGAGTCGGGGGGGGAGTGAAAAACTGTTTTTT. Translation gives CAWSRGGSEKLFF.

This clonotype was seen a few times. This chain joins TRBV5-6 and TRBJ1-2; TRBD1 agrees at 9 bases. Germline lookup yields CDR1 SGHDT and CDR2 YYEEEE. V lost 0 bases, J lost 4 bases, and 1 base stayed unmatched. The CDR3 has 14 amino acids. In DNA, the CDR3 is TGTGCCAGCAGCTTGGACAGGGGGCCCTATGGCTACACCTTC. Its protein product is CASSLDRGPYGYTF.

With regard to this clonotype: The missing conserved phenylalanine or tryptophan at the end of this CDR3 makes a read error likely. V is TRBV5-5 and J is TRBJ2-1, with 7 nucleotides matching TRBD2. From germline, CDR1 is SGHKS and CDR2 YYEKEE (reference sequence). V lost 0 bases to trimming and J lost 6 bases; unmatched junction nucleotides: 3. The CDR3 extends over 14 amino acids. CDR3 DNA: TGTGCCAGCAGCTTGGCGGGGGGTACCAATGAGCAGTTCCTC. It codes for CASSLAGGTNEQFL.

The J gene is TRBJ2-5, the V gene TRBV11-1; tentative D call: TRBD2 (6 bases). This CDR3 contains 16 residues. V was clipped by 2 bases and J by 1 base, with 14 bases between them. The germline V gene has CDR1 SGHAT and CDR2 FQDESV (reference sequence). CDR3 DNA sequence: TGTGCCAGCAGCTTAACTATCGGAGGGTTCCAAGAGACCCAGTACTTC. It yields the protein CASSLTIGGFQETQYF. Looking up the rest from reference TRBV11-1 and TRBJ2-5 gives the full variable domain: EAEVAQSPRYKITEKSQAVAFWCDPISGHATLYWYRQILGQGPELLVQFQDESVVDDSQLPKDRFSAERLKGVDSTLKIQPAELGDSAMYLCASSLTIGGFQETQYFGPGTRLLVL.

This clonotype was counted only a few times. The chain carries TRBV29-1 and TRBJ2-1, with D unresolved. Germline V gives CDR1 SQVTM, CDR2 ANQGSEA. The CDR3 is made up of 12 amino acids. Trimming stripped 5 bases from V and 8 bases from J, with 13 bases between. The CDR3 spells CSVTLTGDEQFF. The CDR3 bases are TGCAGCGTTACCCTCACCGGAGATGAGCAGTTCTTC.

This clonotype came up a few times. Written as DNA, the CDR3 is TGTGCCAGTGGGACCCGGGAGCAGTTCTTC. Translated: CASGTREQFF. The genes are TRBV19 and TRBJ2-1; D is possibly TRBD1 or TRBD2 (5 bases each). The V gene lost 8 bases and the J gene lost 10 bases, with 9 bases spanning the gap. This CDR3 is 10 amino acids long. From germline, CDR1 is LNHDA and CDR2 SQIVND (reference sequence).

This clonotype was picked up many times. This chain joins TRBV29-1 and TRBJ2-7; TRBD1 matches at 9 bases. Trimming at V came to 6 bases and at J to 3 bases, leaving 6 bases not matched to a gene. This CDR3 spans 13 amino acids. From germline, CDR1 is SQVTM and CDR2 ANQGSEA. DNA for the CDR3: TGCAGCGTGGGACAGGGAAATTTCTACGAGCAGTACTTC. This encodes CSVGQGNFYEQYF.

Note on this clonotype: A much larger clonotype is one base distant, so this may be a read error. V usage is TRBV15 and J usage is TRBJ1-2, with TRBD1 matching over 12 bases. J was trimmed by 4 bases and V by 1 base; bases with no gene match: 4. The germline V gene encodes CDR1 LNHNV and CDR2 YYDKDF (reference sequence). The CDR3 length is 16 residues. CDR3 nucleotide sequence: TGTGCCACCAGCAGAGGGGACAGGGGGCGTAGCTATGGCTACACCTTC. The encoded protein is CATSRGDRGRSYGYTF.

This clonotype was observed at least ten times. The gene calls are TRBV2 and TRBJ2-2; TRBD2 agrees at 12 bases. CDR1 and CDR2 from the germline V gene are SNHLY and FYNNEI. The V segment lost 6 bases and the J segment 5 bases; nucleotides outside the gene matches: 7. This CDR3 has 16 residues. CDR3 sequence (DNA): TGTGCCAGCAGCCCTAGCGGGAGGGAGGGGACCGGGGAGCTGTTTTTT. This gives the protein CASSPSGREGTGELFF.

This clonotype appeared a few times. The chain links TRBV5-8 to TRBJ1-2; TRBD1 might be the D (6 bases). CDR3 length: 13 amino acids. From germline, CDR1 is SGHTS and CDR2 YDEGEE. Trimming left V 5 bases short and J 3 bases short, with 11 bases between. CDR3 amino acids: CASRPRGHYGYTF. CDR3 nucleotides: TGTGCCAGCAGACCCAGGGGCCACTATGGCTACACCTTC.

The genes are TRBV4-1 and TRBJ2-5, with 11 bases identical to TRBD2. Germline V lookup: CDR1 MGHRA, CDR2 YSYEKL. V lost 0 bases, J lost 5 bases, and 5 bases stayed unmatched. This CDR3 contains 16 residues. The CDR3 protein is CASSQDRSGRAETQYF. The CDR3 coding sequence is TGCGCCAGCAGCCAAGATCGTAGCGGGAGGGCTGAGACCCAGTACTTC.

This clonotype was detected a few times. V gene TRBV20-1 combines with J gene TRBJ2-3, with D unresolved. Germline loops: CDR1 DFQATT, CDR2 SNEGSKA (reference sequence). The V end was cut by 0 bases, the J end by 4 bases, with 17 bases between. The CDR3 runs to 16 residues. CDR3 amino acids: CSARDTARPRSDTQYF. The DNA for the CDR3 is TGCAGTGCTAGAGATACGGCCCGACCCCGTTCAGATACGCAGTATTTT.

The CDR3 here is CASSLWGVPYEQYV. CDR3 nucleotides: TGTGCCAGCAGCTTATGGGGGGTCCCCTACGAGCAGTACGTC. This chain uses TRBV5-4 with TRBJ2-7, with D perhaps TRBD2 (6 bases). Germline V lookup: CDR1 SGHNT, CDR2 YYREEE (reference sequence). Trimming cost V 2 bases and J 2 bases, with 11 bases left between them. This CDR3 is 14 amino acids long.

This clonotype was observed at least ten times. The V call is TRBV12-3 or TRBV12-4, the J call TRBJ1-2, with unresolved D. CDR3 length: 12 amino acids. Trimming pared 2 bases from V and 3 bases from J, leaving 4 bases between. The chain's CDR3 is CASSLPDYGYTF. The CDR3 bases are TGTGCCAGCAGTTTACCGGACTATGGCTACACCTTC.

This clonotype was found many times. The chain links TRBV7-2 to TRBJ1-1, with unresolved D. Trimming stripped 6 bases from V and 6 bases from J, with 14 bases between. Germline V gives CDR1 SGHTA, CDR2 FQGNSA. The CDR3 runs to 13 residues. The DNA for the CDR3 is TGTGCCAGCAGTTTGTGGGGTGATGCTGAAGCTTTCTTT. This encodes CASSLWGDAEAFF.

The CDR3 region is CASSLAGQGVSDTQYF. CDR3 coding DNA: TGTGCCAGCAGCTTAGCCGGACAGGGTGTATCAGATACGCAGTATTTT. The chain is built from TRBV7-9 and TRBJ2-3; 8 bases line up with TRBD1. The trim removed 0 bases at V and 4 bases at J, leaving 6 bases unmatched. This CDR3 contains 16 residues. CDR1 SEHNR and CDR2 FQNEAQ come from the germline V gene (reference sequence).

Many counts were recorded for this clonotype. The chain links TRBV11-2 to TRBJ1-1, with D unresolved. With 3 bases removed from V and 6 bases from J, the gap between germline ends came to 5 bases. This CDR3 has 11 amino acids. CDR1 and CDR2 from the germline V gene are SGHAT and FQNNGV. The CDR3 is CASSFGSEAFF. The DNA of the CDR3 is TGTGCCAGCAGCTTTGGGTCTGAAGCTTTCTTT.

The chain has TRBV10-2 and TRBJ1-2; D call uncertain. Germline assignment: CDR1 WSHSY and CDR2 SAAADI. V lost 8 bases, J lost 4 bases, and 14 bases lay in between. This CDR3 region has 13 residues. CDR3 bases: TGCGCCAGCGGTCGATTGGGTTCCTATGGCTACACCTTC. This translates into CASGRLGSYGYTF.

This clonotype was recorded many times. The rearrangement joins TRBV30 to TRBJ2-1; TRBD2 matches at 15 bases. The CDR3 runs to 15 residues. V was clipped by 5 bases and J by 7 bases; unmatched bases: 6. Germline V gene data show CDR1 as GTSNPN and CDR2 as SVGIG (reference sequence). The CDR3 loop is CAWAAGTSGRNEQFF. The CDR3 region has the DNA TGTGCCTGGGCTGCCGGGACTAGCGGGAGGAATGAGCAGTTCTTC.

Ten or more counts support this clonotype. The chain combines TRBV29-1 with TRBJ2-7; D ambiguous. The CDR3 runs 13 residues. Germline V gene data show CDR1 as SQVTM and CDR2 as ANQGSEA. V was shortened by 1 base and J by 0 bases, with 7 bases between the two germline ends. The DNA of the CDR3 is TGCAGCGTTGAAGGGCCGGTCTCCTACGAGCAGTACTTC. It translates to CSVEGPVSYEQYF.

This clonotype was found many times. The chain has TRBV19 and TRBJ2-1, with 7 bases matching TRBD2. J gave up 5 bases and V 6 bases, and 13 bases lay outside the gene matches. The CDR3 contains 16 residues. The V gene's germline CDR1 is LNHDA and CDR2 SQIVND (reference sequence). CDR3 sequence: CASSLLSGPANNEQFF. CDR3 in DNA: TGTGCCAGTAGCCTGCTTAGCGGGCCCGCTAACAATGAGCAGTTCTTC.

This chain connects TRBV10-2 to TRBJ2-1; TRBD2 aligns across 15 bases. Germline values: CDR1 WSHSY, CDR2 SAAADI. The CDR3 runs to 18 residues. J lost 7 bases, V lost 2 bases, and 9 bases had no gene match. CDR3 bases: TGCGCCAGCAGTGAGCTAGGACTAGCGGGAGGGCCGGGTAATGAGCAGTTCTTC. It specifies CASSELGLAGGPGNEQFF.

The gene calls are TRBV2 and TRBJ2-7; weak D call: TRBD2 (5 bases). V was trimmed by 2 bases and J by 2 bases, leaving 10 bases between them. This CDR3 is built from 14 residues. Germline values: CDR1 SNHLY, CDR2 FYNNEI. CDR3 sequence (DNA): TGTGCCAGCAGTGAACGGGAAGGGACCTACGAGCAGTACTTC. Amino acid sequence: CASSEREGTYEQYF.

V is TRBV25-1 and J is TRBJ1-1; D unclear. CDR1 is MGHDK and CDR2 is SYGVNS in the germline V gene. Trimming stripped 1 base from V and 6 bases from J, with 6 bases between. This CDR3 is 12 amino acids long. The chain's CDR3 is CASSELRPEAFF. Written as DNA, the CDR3 is TGTGCCAGCAGTGAATTACGACCTGAAGCTTTCTTT.